The 27 T cell receptor beta chains below all came from one sample that was sequenced in a study of neurological immune-mediated disorders (dated by TCRdb to between 2017 and 2020). The library was generated by 5' RACE. TCRdb names Illumina HiSeq 2500 as the instrument used. Using fastp at Q25 and MiXCR, TCRdb reprocessed the public reads and kept productive beta chains. Entries that share a CDR3 protein sequence are merged under the most common genes and DNA. The sample table shows about 36,000 distinct CDR3 sequences, and over 8.5% are seen once. The ten largest make up around 4% of the sample. In the paper's terms, the time point label means: technical triplicate 1. Sequencing was carried out using PBMCs. The source of these receptors is a man aged 60 to 69 with HTLV-1-associated myelopathy (HAM/TSP).

This clonotype came up many times. V gene TRBV5-1 combines with J gene TRBJ2-7; TRBD1 matches 10 bases. The CDR3 has 14 residues. Trimming at V came to 3 bases and at J to 6 bases, leaving 6 bases not matched to a gene. CDR1 is SGHRS, CDR2 YFSETQ, per germline. The DNA for the CDR3 is TGCGCCAGCAGCTATGGCGGGACAGGGGTCGAGCAGTACTTC. It is translated as CASSYGGTGVEQYF.

Ten or more counts support this clonotype. The CDR3, as DNA: TGCAGCGTTAGCGGGAGGGCTTACGAGCAGTACTTC. Translating it yields CSVSGRAYEQYF. The V and J genes are TRBV29-1 and TRBJ2-7; 10 bases fit TRBD2. Germline CDR1 SQVTM, CDR2 ANQGSEA. The CDR3 is 12 amino acids. Trimming took 5 bases from V and 4 from J; bases not matched to a gene: 2.

In its sample, this clonotype was seen many times. The rearrangement uses TRBV5-6 and TRBJ2-1, with TRBD1 matching 9 bases. V lost 1 base to trimming and J lost 0 bases; unmatched junction nucleotides: 5. Germline CDR1 is SGHDT and CDR2 is YYEEEE. The CDR3 has 17 residues. Here the CDR3 DNA reads TGTGCCAGCAGCTTGATAGTGGGACAGGGCTCCTACAATGAGCAGTTCTTC. This encodes CASSLIVGQGSYNEQFF. The full variable domain, with the rest looked up from reference TRBV5-6 and TRBJ2-1, is DAGVTQSPTHLIKTRGQQVTLRCSPKSGHDTVSWYQQALGQGPQFIFQYYEEEERQRGNFPDRFSGHQFPNYSSELNVNALLLGDSALYLCASSLIVGQGSYNEQFFGPGTRLTVL.

This clonotype was seen repeatedly, ten times or more. This sequence joins TRBV3-1 and TRBJ1-5; no reliable D call. Deletions cut 1 base from V and 2 bases from J, with 3 bases between. CDR1 LGHDT and CDR2 YNNKEL come from the germline V gene (reference sequence). The CDR3 is 13 amino acids. The CDR3 reads CASSQGRNQPQHF. CDR3 nucleotide sequence: TGTGCCAGCAGCCAAGGTCGCAATCAGCCCCAGCATTTT.

The sample holds many counts of this clonotype. The chain couples TRBV20-1 to TRBJ1-6, with a weak D call TRBD1 (6 bases). Germline assignment: CDR1 DFQATT and CDR2 SNEGSKA (reference sequence). V dropped 3 bases and J dropped 7 bases, with 10 bases sitting between them. This CDR3 has 13 residues. Written as DNA, the CDR3 is TGCAGTGCTAGTATTCAGGGGAATTCACCCCTCCACTTT. It translates to CSASIQGNSPLHF.

This clonotype was observed at least ten times. This sequence joins TRBV6-2 or TRBV6-3 and TRBJ2-7; possible D gene TRBD2, 5 bases. CDR1 MNHEY and CDR2 SVGEGT come from the germline V gene. There are 16 residues in the CDR3. V gave up 0 bases and J gave up 2 bases, with 14 bases separating them. CDR3 sequence reads: CASSYSVRAVTYEQYF. The CDR3 coding sequence is TGTGCCAGCAGTTACTCGGTGAGGGCGGTTACCTACGAGCAGTACTTC.

This clonotype was seen many times. This sequence joins TRBV7-3 and TRBJ2-3; unclear D gene. V shed 5 bases and J shed 6 bases, with 12 bases lying between them. Looked up from germline, CDR1 is SGHTA and CDR2 is FQGTGA. The length of the CDR3 is 13 residues. Written as DNA, the CDR3 is TGTGCCAGCAGCCAAACGAAGGGCGATACGCAGTATTTT. It encodes CASSQTKGDTQYF.

This clonotype was observed at least ten times. V and J are TRBV29-1 and TRBJ2-3; no definite D call. The CDR3 runs 13 residues. CDR1 and CDR2 from the germline V gene are SQVTM and ANQGSEA. V lost 5 bases to trimming and J lost 2 bases, with 11 bases between them. The CDR3 is CSVHDFFTDTQYF. The CDR3 DNA sequence: TGCAGCGTTCACGACTTCTTCACAGATACGCAGTATTTT.

This clonotype ranks as medium-sized. The rearrangement uses TRBV28 and TRBJ2-3; D is unclear. CDR1 is MDHEN and CDR2 is SYDVKM in the germline V gene. This CDR3 contains 14 residues. V was pared by 2 bases and J by 9 bases, with 15 bases between. CDR3 in amino acids: CASSLRPAKWTQYF. CDR3 in DNA: TGTGCCAGCAGTTTAAGGCCAGCCAAATGGACGCAGTATTTT.

This clonotype was found many times. CDR3 sequence: CASSDGIWGNTIYF. The CDR3, as DNA: TGCGCCAGCAGCGACGGGATTTGGGGAAACACCATATATTTT. The chain links TRBV5-1 to TRBJ1-3; D unclear. Germline-derived CDR1 and CDR2 are SGHRS and YFSETQ. The CDR3 sequence is 14 residues long. V lost 4 bases and J 4 bases, leaving 12 bases between the germline ends.

This clonotype has a count of ten or more. V and J are TRBV7-8 and TRBJ2-5; 7 nucleotides agree with TRBD1. Germline CDR1 and CDR2: SGHVS and FQNEAQ. The CDR3 extends over 16 amino acids. V dropped 4 bases and J dropped 2; count of bases not matched to a gene: 10. The CDR3 coding sequence is TGTGCCAGCAGCTGGGCGACAGGGAGTCGGCAAGAGACCCAGTACTTC. Its translation is CASSWATGSRQETQYF.

This chain joins TRBV12-3 or TRBV12-4 and TRBJ1-5; possibly TRBD1 for D (6 bases). V was shortened by 5 bases and J by 4 bases, with 15 bases between the two germline ends. The CDR3 spans 15 residues. In DNA form, the CDR3 reads TGTGCCAGCAGTCAGGACAGAGGTGAGAATCAGCCCCAGCATTTT. Translation: CASSQDRGENQPQHF.

A single count supports this clonotype. At one of its ends the junction is not consistent with the germline gene, which may arise from a read error. The J gene is TRBJ1-2, the V gene TRBV5-4; no clear D. Germline V lookup: CDR1 SGHNT, CDR2 YYREEE (reference sequence). CDR3 length: 15 residues. In nucleotides, the CDR3 is TGTGCAAGCAACTTGTCTGCCTACTCGAACTATGGCTACACCTTC. Amino acid sequence: CASNLSAYSNYGYTF. The whole variable domain, filled in from reference TRBV5-4 and TRBJ1-2, reads ETGVTQSPTHLIKTRGQQVTLRCSSQSGHNTVSWYQQALGQGPQFIFQYYREEENGRGNFPPRFSGLQFPNYSSELNVNALELDDSALYLCASNLSAYSNYGYTFGSGTRLTVV.

This clonotype was seen many times. V and J are TRBV11-2 and TRBJ2-7; D may correspond to TRBD1 or TRBD2 (6 bases each). Trimming took 1 base from V and 3 from J, leaving 16 bases between them. This CDR3 has 16 amino acids. CDR1 and CDR2 from the germline V gene are SGHAT and FQNNGV. As DNA, the CDR3 is TGTGCCAGCAGCTTAGTCGGGGGCTTAGCCTTCTACGAGCAGTACTTC. Protein product: CASSLVGGLAFYEQYF.

This clonotype was found many times. CDR3 sequence: CASSVAGGLDQETQYF. For the CDR3, the DNA is TGTGCCAGCAGCGTAGCGGGTGGACTGGACCAAGAGACCCAGTACTTC. The rearrangement joins TRBV9 to TRBJ2-5, with D tentatively TRBD2 (5 bases). The V and J ends lost 0 bases and 0 bases respectively, with 12 bases between them. CDR3 length: 16 residues. Germline CDR1 reads SGDLS; CDR2 reads YYNGEE. The full variable domain, in which reference TRBV9 and TRBJ2-5 provide the parts outside the CDR3, is DSGVTQTPKHLITATGQRVTLRCSPRSGDLSVYWYQQSLDQGLQFLIQYYNGEERAKGNILERFSAQQFPDLHSELNLSSLELGDSALYFCASSVAGGLDQETQYFGPGTRLLVL.

Ten or more counts support this clonotype. This rearrangement joins TRBV10-3 to TRBJ2-7; 8 nucleotides agree with TRBD1. Germline loops: CDR1 ENHRY, CDR2 SYGVKD. The CDR3 spans 13 residues. V shed 10 bases, J shed 1 base, and the junction held 6 bases outside the gene matches. As DNA, the CDR3 is TGTGCCAGCGGACAGGGCCGGTCCTACGAGCAGTACTTC. Amino acids: CASGQGRSYEQYF.

There are many counts of this clonotype. The rearrangement uses TRBV27 and TRBJ1-2, with D perhaps TRBD1 (5 bases). Trimming took off 6 bases at V and 8 bases at J, with 13 bases between the two ends. Germline V lookup: CDR1 MNHEY, CDR2 SMNVEV (reference sequence). The CDR3 length is 12 residues. CDR3 sequence reads: CASSPRGVGYTF. The CDR3 DNA reads as TGTGCCAGCAGCCCCCGGGGGGTCGGCTACACCTTC.

This clonotype was detected many times. The genes are TRBV28 and TRBJ2-7; TRBD1 or TRBD2 may be the D gene (7 bases each). Trimming stripped 10 bases from V and 4 bases from J, with 23 bases between. Germline V CDR1 and CDR2: MDHEN, SYDVKM. The CDR3 totals 15 residues. For the CDR3, the DNA is TGTGCCACCCAGGGGGGGTCAAATAGGGTTTACGAGCAGTACTTC. The encoded protein is CATQGGSNRVYEQYF.

This clonotype was seen a single time. A much larger clone differs by one base, so this may be a read error. The CDR3 DNA sequence: TGTGCCATCAGTGCGCCTAGCGGAGAAGTGGCAGATACGCAGTATTTT. Amino acids: CAISAPSGEVADTQYF. V usage is TRBV10-3 and J usage is TRBJ2-3; 7 bases map to TRBD2. V trimming: 4 bases; J trimming: 4 bases; junction bases outside the gene matches: 11. The germline V gene encodes CDR1 ENHRY and CDR2 SYGVKD. The CDR3 loop spans 16 amino acids.

At least ten counts were recorded for this clonotype. This sequence joins TRBV5-1 and TRBJ2-7, with 11 bases lining up with TRBD1. Germline loops: CDR1 SGHRS, CDR2 YFSETQ. The CDR3 has 15 residues. The V gene end was trimmed by 4 bases and the J gene end by 4 bases; junction bases not matched to a gene: 7. CDR3 residues: CASSDGRDRGYEQYF. The CDR3 bases are TGCGCCAGCAGCGACGGCCGGGACAGGGGGTACGAGCAGTACTTC.

V usage is TRBV19 and J usage is TRBJ2-5; 12 positions agree with TRBD2. This CDR3 is built from 23 residues. V trimming: 7 bases; J trimming: 5 bases; junction bases outside the gene matches: 32. Per germline, CDR1 LNHDA and CDR2 SQIVND (reference sequence). CDR3: CASKKIRDDPHGPSGRAGETQYF. The CDR3, as DNA: TGTGCCAGTAAAAAAATCCGGGACGACCCCCATGGGCCTAGCGGGAGGGCCGGGGAGACCCAGTACTTC.

In its sample, this clonotype was seen many times. CDR3 coding DNA: TGCGCCAGCAGCTTCTCGGGAGTAAGAGAGACCCAGTACTTC. This sequence encodes CASSFSGVRETQYF. The chain links TRBV5-1 to TRBJ2-5; D perhaps matches TRBD2 (6 bases). CDR1 is SGHRS, CDR2 YFSETQ, per germline. Trimming cost V 2 bases and J 4 bases, with 12 bases left between them. The CDR3 has 14 residues.

This clonotype appeared many times. The rearrangement links TRBV2 to TRBJ2-2; TRBD2 agrees at 9 bases. The CDR3 totals 14 residues. The trim removed 5 bases at V and 9 bases at J, leaving 7 bases unmatched. In germline, CDR1 is SNHLY, CDR2 FYNNEI. Here the CDR3 reads CASSQTSGERELFF. In nucleotides, the CDR3 is TGTGCCAGCAGTCAGACTAGCGGCGAGCGGGAGCTGTTTTTT.

This clonotype was detected ten times or more. The chain joins TRBV20-1 to TRBJ2-3, with 9 bases aligning to TRBD2. Germline-derived CDR1 and CDR2 are DFQATT and SNEGSKA (reference sequence). This CDR3 region has 15 residues. Germline trimming cut 3 bases from V and 6 bases from J; bases unmatched to any gene: 10. This chain's CDR3 is CSARPAAGGGDTQYF. The CDR3 DNA follows: TGCAGTGCTAGGCCCGCCGCGGGAGGGGGCGATACGCAGTATTTT.

This clonotype was recorded many times. This chain joins TRBV6-2 or TRBV6-3 and TRBJ2-3; 11 bases line up with TRBD2. After removal of 7 bases from V and 6 bases from J, the junction contained 21 bases not matched to a gene. The CDR3 has 19 residues. CDR1 and CDR2 from the germline V gene are MNHEY and SVGEGT. Here the CDR3 reads CASTPLPGLAAGSPDTQYF. The CDR3 coding sequence is TGTGCCAGCACCCCTCTGCCGGGACTAGCGGCCGGATCCCCCGATACGCAGTATTTT.

This clonotype was seen ten or more times. The chain links TRBV6-1 to TRBJ2-7; 10 bases are a match to TRBD1. The CDR3 is made up of 13 amino acids. V was clipped by 7 bases and J by 4 bases; unmatched bases: 4. Germline V gene sequence: CDR1 MNHNS, CDR2 SASEGT. The CDR3 sequence is CASTRDRGYEQYF. The CDR3 DNA follows: TGTGCCAGCACCCGGGACAGGGGTTACGAGCAGTACTTC.

In this sample, this clonotype turned up many times. This rearrangement joins TRBV21-1 to TRBJ2-4; TRBD1 is the table's D call and was not checked against the DNA. TRBV21-1 corresponds to a pseudogene. This CDR3 is built from 12 residues. CDR3 coding DNA: TGTGCCAGAAATGTCCAGCGAAACATTCAGTACTTC. Translation: CARNVQRNIQYF.